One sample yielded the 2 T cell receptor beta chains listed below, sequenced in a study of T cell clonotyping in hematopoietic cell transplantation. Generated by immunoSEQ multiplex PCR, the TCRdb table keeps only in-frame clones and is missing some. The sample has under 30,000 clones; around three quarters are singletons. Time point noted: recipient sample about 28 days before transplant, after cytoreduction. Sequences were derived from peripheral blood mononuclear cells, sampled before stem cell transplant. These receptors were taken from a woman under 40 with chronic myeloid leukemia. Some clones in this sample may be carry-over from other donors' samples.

CDR3 DNA sequence: TGTGCCAGCAGCCCGGGCTATGGCTACACCTTC. Protein: CASSPGYGYTF. The genes are TRBV14 and TRBJ1-2; D unresolved. V was pared by 4 bases and J by 4 bases, with 4 bases between. Germline lookup yields CDR1 SGHDN and CDR2 FVKESK. This CDR3 has 11 amino acids.

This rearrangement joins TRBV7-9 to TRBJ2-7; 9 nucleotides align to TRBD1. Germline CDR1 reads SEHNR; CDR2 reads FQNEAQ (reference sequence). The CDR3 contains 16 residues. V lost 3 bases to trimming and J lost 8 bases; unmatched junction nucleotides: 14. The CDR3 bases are TGTGCCAGCAGCTTTGGGGGCCGGGACAGGGCTACGAAGCAGTACTTC. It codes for CASSFGGRDRATKQYF. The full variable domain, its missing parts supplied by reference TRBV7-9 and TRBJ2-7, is DTGVSQNPRHKITKRGQNVTFRCDPISEHNRLYWYRQTLGQGPEFLTYFQNEAQLEKSRLLSDRFSAERPKGSFSTLEIQRTEQGDSAMYLCASSFGGRDRATKQYFGPGTRLTVT.